Following are 4 T cell receptor beta chains from one sample sequenced in a study of T cells in Graves' hyperthyroidism and ophthalmopathy. From RNA transcripts, TCR beta CDR3 regions were amplified. HTBI primers were used for first-round RT-PCR of the TCR CDR3. TCRdb independently ran MiXCR on the multiplex PCR reads; one entry per CDR3 protein. The sample has a few hundred thousand distinct CDR3 sequences; more than 15% are singletons. Material: blood. The source is a woman between 25 and 40 years old with Graves' hyperthyroidism.

This clonotype was observed a few times. V gene TRBV20-1 combines with J gene TRBJ2-1; D remains ambiguous. Germline V lookup: CDR1 DFQATT, CDR2 SNEGSKA (reference sequence). Between the trimmed V and J ends, which lost 1 base and 8 bases, there was a span of 9 bases. The CDR3 covers 12 residues. CDR3 protein: CSARVKSDEQFF. CDR3 DNA sequence: TGCAGTGCTAGAGTTAAAAGCGATGAGCAGTTCTTC.

V is TRBV12-3 or TRBV12-4 and J is TRBJ1-5, with D perhaps TRBD1 (5 bases). Trimming stripped 5 bases from V and 5 bases from J, with 10 bases between. The CDR3 totals 13 residues. In DNA form, the CDR3 reads TGTGCCAGCAGTACGCAGGGTCATCAGCCCCAGCATTTT. It translates to CASSTQGHQPQHF.

This clonotype was observed at least ten times. The rearrangement joins TRBV7-2 to TRBJ2-3; TRBD2 matches at 9 bases. The germline CDR1 and CDR2 sequences are SGHTA and FQGNSA. Germline trimming cut 4 bases from V and 2 bases from J; bases unmatched to any gene: 4. The CDR3 contains 15 residues. The CDR3 here is CASSSSGIYTDTQYF. The CDR3 region has the DNA TGTGCCAGCAGCTCTAGCGGGATTTACACAGATACGCAGTATTTT.

The chain employs TRBV2 and TRBJ1-5; possible D gene TRBD1, 5 bases. The germline CDR1 and CDR2 sequences are SNHLY and FYNNEI. The CDR3 spans 14 residues. Deletions cut 4 bases from V and 0 bases from J, with 7 bases between. The CDR3 bases are TGTGCCAGCAGTGGGGGGATTAGCAATCAGCCCCAGCATTTT. Its translation: CASSGGISNQPQHF.